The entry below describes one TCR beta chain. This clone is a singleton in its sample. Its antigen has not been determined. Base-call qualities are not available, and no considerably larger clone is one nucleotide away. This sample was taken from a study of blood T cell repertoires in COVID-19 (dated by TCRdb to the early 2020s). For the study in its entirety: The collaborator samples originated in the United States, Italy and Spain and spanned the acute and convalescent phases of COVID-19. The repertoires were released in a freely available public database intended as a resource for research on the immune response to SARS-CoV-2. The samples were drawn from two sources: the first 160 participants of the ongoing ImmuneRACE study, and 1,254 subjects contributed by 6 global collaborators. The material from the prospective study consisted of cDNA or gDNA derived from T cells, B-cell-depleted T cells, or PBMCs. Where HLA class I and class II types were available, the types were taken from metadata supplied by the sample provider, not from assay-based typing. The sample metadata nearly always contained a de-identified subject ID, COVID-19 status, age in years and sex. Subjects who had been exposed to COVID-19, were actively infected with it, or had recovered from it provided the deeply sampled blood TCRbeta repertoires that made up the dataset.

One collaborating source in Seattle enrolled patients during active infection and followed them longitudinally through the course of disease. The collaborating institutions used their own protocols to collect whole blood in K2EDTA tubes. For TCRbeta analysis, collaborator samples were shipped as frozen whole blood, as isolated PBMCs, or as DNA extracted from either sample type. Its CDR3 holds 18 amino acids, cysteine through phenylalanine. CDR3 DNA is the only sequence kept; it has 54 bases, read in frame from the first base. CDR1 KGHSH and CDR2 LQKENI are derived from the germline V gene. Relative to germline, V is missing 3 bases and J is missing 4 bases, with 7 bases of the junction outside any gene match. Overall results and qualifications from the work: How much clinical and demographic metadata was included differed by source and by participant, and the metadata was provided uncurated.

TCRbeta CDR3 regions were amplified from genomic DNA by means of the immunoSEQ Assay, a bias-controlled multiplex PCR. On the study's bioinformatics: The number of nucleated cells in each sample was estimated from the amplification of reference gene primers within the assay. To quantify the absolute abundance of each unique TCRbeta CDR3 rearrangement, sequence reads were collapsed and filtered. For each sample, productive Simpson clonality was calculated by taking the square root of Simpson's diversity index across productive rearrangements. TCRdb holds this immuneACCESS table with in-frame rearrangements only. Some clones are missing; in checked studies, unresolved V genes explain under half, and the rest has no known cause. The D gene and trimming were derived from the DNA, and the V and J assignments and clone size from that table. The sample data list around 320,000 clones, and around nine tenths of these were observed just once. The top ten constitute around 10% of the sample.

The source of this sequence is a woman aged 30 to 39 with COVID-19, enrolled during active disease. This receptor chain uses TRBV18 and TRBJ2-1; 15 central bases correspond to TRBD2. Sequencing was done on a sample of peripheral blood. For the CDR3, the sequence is CASSPPGLAGGSYNEQFF. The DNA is TGTGCCAGCTCACCGCCGGGACTAGCGGGGGGCTCGTACAATGAGCAGTTCTTC.